This TCR beta chain was recorded in a study of control samples from healthy donors and cancer patients. Data came from immunoSEQ multiplex PCR; TCRdb stores just in-frame clones and leaves some out. This sample has roughly 86,000 clones; approximately 95% occur once, and the top ten carry around 1.4%. Germline CDR1 is MRHNA and CDR2 is SNTAGT. Trimming removed 5 bases from V and 1 base from J, with 8 bases in between. CDR3 length: 13 residues. The sequence derives from a woman under 40 in good health. The chain carries TRBV6-4 and TRBJ1-1, with D tentatively TRBD1 (5 bases). The sequenced sample was blood. CDR3 DNA sequence: TGTGCCAGCAGTCTACAGGAGAACACTGAAGCTTTCTTT. It translates to CASSLQENTEAFF.